This T cell receptor beta chain came from a study of shared clonotypes between healthy human individuals (dated by TCRdb to the early 2020s). Context from the whole study: The cohort included three men and a couple of women between 18 and 49 years of age. For each donor, three plates each were used for CD4 naive and CD4 memory, two plates were used for CD8 naive, and one plate was used for CD8 memory. The study deeply sequenced blood TCR repertoires of five healthy adults to estimate repertoire size and the extent of clonotype sharing between individuals. To increase sequencing depth and limit assay-specific biases, TCR repertoire library preparation and sequencing were carried out by different laboratories using diverse techniques. Per donor, leukapheresis produced somewhere between about 0.94 and 9 billion PBMCs.

V is pared back by 3 bases and J by 0 bases, with 12 bases lying between the germline termini. There are 16 amino acids in the CDR3, from cysteine to phenylalanine inclusive. Here the CDR3 DNA is all that survives: 48 bases in frame from base 1. The germline V gene specifies SGHVS as CDR1 and FQNEAQ as CDR2. Regarding this clone: The antigen it recognizes is unknown. No base quality information exists; no much larger clone differs at one position.

CD8 naive samples consisted of CD45RO-negative cells that were positively selected for CCR7, yielding a CD45RA+CCR7+ population without TemRA cells. The donors were healthy, HIV-negative adults who had no recently reported acute infections or vaccinations. Every donor was a Caucasian adult residing in Nashville, Tennessee, USA. Blood was obtained by leukapheresis, after which PBMCs were separated by Ficoll-Histopaque density gradient centrifugation and cryopreserved in liquid nitrogen vapor phase. Purity and quantity of every magnetically sorted T cell population were checked by analytical flow cytometry. Each sorted fraction had its genomic DNA isolated and then quantified by UV absorbance on a Nanodrop 2000c. Paper-wide results and their limitations: Incomplete sequencing was indicated by rarefaction of sorted-subset datasets, despite the large sequencing depth. Based on pairwise subsampling, the degree of clonotype sharing among donors was expected to be affected by sequencing depth. Because the study included only a small number of donors, the genetic and exposure-history diversity represented was limited. Larger estimated clonotype richness was generally found for naive subsets than for memory subsets. Higher generation probabilities were observed for clonotypes shared by all four sorted-subset donors than for non-shared clonotypes. Sampling was restricted to blood, and TCR repertoires in tissue are likely to differ from TCR repertoires in blood. When several donors were compared, the shared fraction of clonotypes was about 5% for naive CD4, roughly 3.3% for naive CD8, about 2.4% for memory CD4, and about 0.36% for memory CD8.

TCR CDR3 regions were amplified from genomic DNA by multiplex PCR using the deep immunoSEQ assay. For each cell subset, the extracted genomic DNA was distributed evenly across all wells of several immunoSEQ 96-well plates, and each plate served as one replicate. For sorted subsets, about 200 ng genomic DNA, equal to tens of thousands of T cell genomes, was loaded into each replicate PCR. Purified libraries were measured with a Qubit 3.0 fluorometer, size-checked on a Bioanalyzer 2100, and measured again with the KAPA Library Quantification kit. Every immunoSEQ 96-well plate was sequenced on a separate single-read 150-cycle Illumina NextSeq 550 flow cell. The authors processed their data as follows. Because the immunoSEQ output held only junctional sequences and lacked quality scores, the filtering could not match the filtering applied to full-length reads. Sequences were annotated with PyIR, a Python wrapper for IgBLAST v1.9, using IMGT germline references to assign V/J genes and CDR3. Reads with weak V/J assignments (E-value above 1e-6), missing CDR3, stop codons, out-of-frame junctions, or ambiguous translated residues were removed. A V3J clonotype was defined by an identical inferred V gene, J gene, and CDR3 amino acid sequence. Percentage overlap between repertoires was computed as shared unique clonotypes divided by the size of the smaller repertoire. Repertoire richness was assessed with RTK rarefaction, the Chao1 estimator, and Recon v2.1 estimates of unobserved clonotypes. Generation probabilities were computed with OLGA for all TCRbeta clonotypes obtained by the gDNA method from a few donors. What TCRdb holds here is the immuneACCESS table cut down to in-frame rearrangements. Part of the clones is not present; checked against another copy, under half of the missing clones reflect an unresolved V gene, and the others are unexplained. V, J and clone size are taken as reported in that table, and D and trimming were inferred from the DNA itself. The sample table shows hundreds of thousands of clones, and 96% are seen once. The top ten constitute around 0.21% of the sample.

The V gene is TRBV7-8 and the J gene is TRBJ1-5; the D gene is perhaps TRBD1, from 5 matching bases. The clonotype was recovered from a young man in good health. Sequenced sample: naive CD8+ T cells sorted from blood. Taken with the paper, the label for cell subset or site translates to: CD45RA+CCR7+. DNA sequence: TGTGCCAGCAGCTTGTCCAGGGTATATAGCAATCAGCCCCAGCATTTT. The encoded protein is CASSLSRVYSNQPQHF.